This TCR beta chain was captured by sequencing in a study of OX40 agonist ivuxolimab in advanced cancers. CDR3 length: 12 residues. The V and J ends lost 0 bases and 8 bases respectively, with 8 bases between them. Germline-derived CDR1 and CDR2 are GTSNPN and SVGIG (reference sequence). The repertoire was sequenced with immunoSEQ multiplex PCR; TCRdb's copy has only in-frame clones and lacks some. This sample has about 53,000 clones, with around nine tenths found just once. The clonotype was recovered from an adult with an advanced solid tumor such as melanoma, head and neck, liver or kidney cancer. This sample comprised CD4+ or CD8+ T cells sorted from blood, obtained in a trial of the OX40 agonist ivuxolimab. J is TRBJ2-1 and V is TRBV30, with D unclear. CDR3 sequence: CAWSVWAHEQFF. DNA for the CDR3: TGTGCCTGGAGTGTATGGGCCCATGAGCAGTTCTTC.